This T cell receptor (beta chain) appears in the sequencing data of a study of T cells in tuberculosis. The overall study: The T cells targeted glucose monomycolate, a mycobacterial lipid, via CD1B.

CDR1 and CDR2 (germline): SGHDT, YYEEEE. This CDR3 is 17 amino acids long. The germline V and J ends were trimmed by 6 bases and 4 bases, with 24 bases remaining between them. The study's findings and limits: Low-affinity CD1B-GMM tetramer-binding T cells may have been missed.

Profiled with immunoSEQ multiplex PCR; TCRdb holds only in-frame clones, not every one. The table includes nearly 60,000 clones, 88% detected once. After thawing and overnight rest, PBMC were stained with GMM-loaded CD1B tetramer, viability dye and anti-CD3 for sorting. The lipid loaded on the CD1B tetramers was C32 glucose monomycolate from Rhodococcus equi. Tetramer-sorted PBMC had been CD14 monocyte-depleted before freezing. Tetramer-negative cells, around 100,000 per donor, were also sorted. This chain joins TRBV5-6 and TRBJ2-3, with D tentatively TRBD2 (6 bases). Source material: CD1b-GMM tetramer-negative cells sorted from PBMCs. The source is an adult woman with latent tuberculosis. CDR3 amino acids: CASIPPWGGENSDTQYF. Written as DNA, the CDR3 is TGTGCCAGCATCCCACCATGGGGCGGGGAAAACTCAGATACGCAGTATTTT.